Below are 13 T cell receptor beta chains sequenced from a single sample in a study of shared T cell receptors in the human thymus (dated by TCRdb to 2020 to 2022). Receptors were amplified or captured by the immunoSEQ multiplex PCR assay. TCRdb mirrors the immuneACCESS table, restricted to in-frame sequences. Some clones are absent from its copies; in checked studies, under half trace to an unresolved V gene, and the reason for the others is unknown. The table for this sample lists just under 550,000 clones; around 82% of them were counted only once. The top ten clonotypes cover 0.013% of the sample. These data also featured in a second study, about human thymus T cells.

The material sequenced was thymocytes. The source of these receptors is a boy less than two years old with a congenital heart defect. Donor details come from another sample of the same person, matched by shared clones.

The genes are TRBV6-5 and TRBJ2-2; TRBD2 aligns across 7 bases. J gave up 1 base and V 6 bases, and 5 bases lay outside the gene matches. The germline gives CDR1 MNHEY, CDR2 SVGAGI. This CDR3 spans 15 amino acids. CDR3 DNA: TGTGCCAGCAGCCCGGGAGGCGGGAACACCGGGGAGCTGTTTTTT. Translated: CASSPGGGNTGELFF.

V gene TRBV11-2 combines with J gene TRBJ2-7, with TRBD2 matching 7 bases. The CDR3 contains 15 residues. Germline V gives CDR1 SGHAT, CDR2 FQNNGV. J lost 3 bases, V lost 2 bases, and 7 bases had no gene match. The CDR3 coding sequence is TGTGCCAGCAGCTTACTTCGCGGGGACTACTACGAGCAGTACTTC. This codes for CASSLLRGDYYEQYF.

CDR3 in amino acids: CSVVSAGYEQYF. The DNA of the CDR3 is TGCAGCGTTGTTAGCGCGGGATACGAGCAGTACTTC. The chain recombines TRBV29-1 with TRBJ2-7, with D tentatively TRBD2 (6 bases). The germline CDR1 and CDR2 sequences are SQVTM and ANQGSEA. V lost 4 bases to trimming and J lost 4 bases, with 11 bases between them. There are 12 residues in the CDR3.

The V and J genes are TRBV5-4 and TRBJ2-7; D possibly corresponds to TRBD1 (6 bases). Looked up from germline, CDR1 is SGHNT and CDR2 is YYREEE (reference sequence). The CDR3 contains 19 residues. Trimming took off 4 bases at V and 0 bases at J, with 26 bases between the two ends. The CDR3 nucleotides read TGTGCCAGCAGCAGTGCAGGACAGACTCTATCTTGGGTCTCCTACGAGCAGTACTTC. Amino acids: CASSSAGQTLSWVSYEQYF.

The chain combines TRBV11-2 with TRBJ2-7; 9 nucleotides line up with TRBD1. The trim removed 3 bases at V and 3 bases at J, leaving 12 bases unmatched. Germline V CDR1 and CDR2: SGHAT, FQNNGV. The length of the CDR3 is 17 residues. The CDR3 here is CASSFYRDRAFYYEQYF. For the CDR3, the DNA is TGTGCCAGCAGCTTTTACCGGGACAGGGCCTTTTACTACGAGCAGTACTTC.

V gene TRBV7-2 combines with J gene TRBJ1-1; D may be TRBD1 (5 bases). V was trimmed by 5 bases and J by 4 bases, leaving 11 bases between them. This CDR3 is built from 13 residues. CDR1 is SGHTA, CDR2 FQGNSA, per germline. CDR3 sequence: CASSNPRATEAFF. Written as DNA, the CDR3 is TGTGCCAGCAGCAACCCCAGGGCCACTGAAGCTTTCTTT. Full variable domain (missing parts from reference TRBV7-2 and TRBJ1-1): GAGVSQSPSNKVTEKGKDVELRCDPISGHTALYWYRQSLGQGLEFLIYFQGNSAPDKSGLPSDRFSAERTGGSVSTLTIQRTQQEDSAVYLCASSNPRATEAFFGQGTRLTVV.

The rearrangement links TRBV6-4 to TRBJ2-3, with TRBD2 matching 8 bases. The CDR3 runs to 17 residues. After removal of 5 bases from V and 0 bases from J, the junction contained 10 bases not matched to a gene. Per the germline V gene, CDR1 is MRHNA and CDR2 is SNTAGT. The chain's CDR3 is CASSPHISSGSTDTQYF. CDR3 sequence (DNA): TGTGCCAGCAGTCCTCATATTTCTAGCGGGAGCACAGATACGCAGTATTTT.

The V gene is TRBV18, the J gene TRBJ2-7; 14 nucleotides match TRBD2. Unmatched junction bases numbered 7, after V lost 6 bases and J lost 6 bases. The CDR3 spans 15 residues. CDR1 KGHSH and CDR2 LQKENI come from the germline V gene. CDR3 bases: TGTGCCAGCTCCGGGAGGGGACTAGCGGGAGTCGAGCAGTACTTC. This gives the protein CASSGRGLAGVEQYF.

The J gene is TRBJ1-5, the V gene TRBV30; D ambiguous. This CDR3 contains 14 residues. Germline lookup yields CDR1 GTSNPN and CDR2 SVGIG (reference sequence). The V gene lost 4 bases and the J gene lost 0 bases, with 10 bases spanning the gap. The CDR3 DNA reads as TGTGCCTGGACTGCGAGGCTTAGCAATCAGCCCCAGCATTTT. Its protein is CAWTARLSNQPQHF. Full variable domain (missing parts from reference TRBV30 and TRBJ1-5): SQTIHQWPATLVQPVGSPLSLECTVEGTSNPNLYWYRQAAGRGLQLLFYSVGIGQISSEVPQNLSASRPQDRQFILSSKKLLLSDSGFYLCAWTARLSNQPQHFGDGTRLSIL.

This chain connects TRBV6-5 to TRBJ2-7, with D possibly matching TRBD1 (5 bases). V was trimmed by 5 bases and J by 6 bases, leaving 11 bases between them. CDR3 length: 12 residues. The germline V gene has CDR1 MNHEY and CDR2 SVGAGI. The CDR3, as DNA: TGTGCCAGCAGTGAAGACAGAGTCGAGCAGTACTTC. Translation gives CASSEDRVEQYF.

V and J are TRBV4-3 and TRBJ2-7, with 7 bases lining up with TRBD2. The CDR3 contains 15 residues. In germline, CDR1 is LGHNA, CDR2 YSLEER. Trimming removed 1 base from V and 2 bases from J; junction bases left unmatched: 5. The CDR3 reads CASSQGGGNPYEQYF. Here the CDR3 DNA reads TGCGCCAGCAGCCAAGGGGGAGGGAACCCCTACGAGCAGTACTTC.

This clone was counted a few times. This chain connects TRBV25-1 to TRBJ2-7; tentative D call: TRBD1 (6 bases). Germline values: CDR1 MGHDK, CDR2 SYGVNS. The V gene lost 2 bases and the J gene lost 0 bases, with 11 bases spanning the gap. CDR3 length: 15 amino acids. CDR3 region: CASSELRGSSYEQYF. The CDR3 DNA is TGTGCCAGCAGTGAACTCAGGGGAAGCTCCTACGAGCAGTACTTC.

There are a few counts of this clone. The chain uses TRBV28 and TRBJ1-1, with 9 bases identical to TRBD1. CDR1 is MDHEN and CDR2 is SYDVKM in the germline V gene. The junction had 10 bases not matched to a gene; V was cut back by 2 bases and J by 3 bases. This CDR3 has 17 amino acids. The chain's CDR3 is CASSLTGGGSSDTEAFF. DNA of the CDR3: TGTGCCAGCAGTTTAACAGGGGGCGGCAGTTCGGACACTGAAGCTTTCTTT. The whole variable domain, filled in from reference TRBV28 and TRBJ1-1, reads DVKVTQSSRYLVKRTGEKVFLECVQDMDHENMFWYRQDPGLGLRLIYFSYDVKMKEKGDIPEGYSVSREKKERFSLILESASTNQTSMYLCASSLTGGGSSDTEAFFGQGTRLTVV.